This section outlines one TCR beta chain sequence together with its context. Antigen: not known. The sample originates from a study of cytomegalovirus exposure and HLA in healthy donors. Findings and limits, study-wide: In vitro experiments confirmed that a few CMV-associated chains were specific for CMV antigens. It was found in a later analysis that first-cohort TCR clusters tended to co-occur in the 100 to 150 validation repertoires.

The donors were members of the approximately 130-subject validation cohort (separate from the roughly 700-subject first cohort). The data were produced by immunoSEQ multiplex PCR, yet TCRdb's version contains in-frame clones alone and is incomplete. The table includes 150,000 to 200,000 clones, roughly nine tenths detected once. With 4 bases clipped from V and 7 bases from J, the junction kept 8 bases outside the gene matches. CDR1 is SGHNT, CDR2 YYREEE, per germline (reference sequence). This CDR3 has 15 residues. The receptor was derived from a woman aged 25-40 years in good health and CMV-seronegative. The J gene is TRBJ2-7, the V gene TRBV5-4; 13 bases line up with TRBD2. Sequencing was carried out using PBMCs. The CDR3 region has the DNA TGTGCCAGCAGCATGACTAGCGGGGGGTTCAGGGAGCAGTACTTC. Translated: CASSMTSGGFREQYF. The complete variable domain, with remaining parts taken from reference TRBV5-4 and TRBJ2-7, reads ETGVTQSPTHLIKTRGQQVTLRCSSQSGHNTVSWYQQALGQGPQFIFQYYREEENGRGNFPPRFSGLQFPNYSSELNVNALELDDSALYLCASSMTSGGFREQYFGPGTRLTVT.